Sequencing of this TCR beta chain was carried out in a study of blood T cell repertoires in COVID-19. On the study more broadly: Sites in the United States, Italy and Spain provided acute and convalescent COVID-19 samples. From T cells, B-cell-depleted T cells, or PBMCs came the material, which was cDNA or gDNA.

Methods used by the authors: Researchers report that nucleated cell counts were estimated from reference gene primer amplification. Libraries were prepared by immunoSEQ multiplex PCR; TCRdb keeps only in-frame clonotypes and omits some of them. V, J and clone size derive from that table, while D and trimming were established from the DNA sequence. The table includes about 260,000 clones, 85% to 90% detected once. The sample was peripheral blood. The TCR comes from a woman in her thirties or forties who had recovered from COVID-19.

The CDR3 nucleotides read TGTGCCAGCAGTCCCCGGAAGCGTTGGATTTCTGGGGCCAACGTCCTGACTTTC. It codes for CASSPRKRWISGANVLTF. This chain joins TRBV27 and TRBJ2-6; D is uncertain. CDR1 is MNHEY and CDR2 is SMNVEV in the germline V gene (reference sequence). The CDR3 has 18 amino acids. Trimming cost V 5 bases and J 1 base, with 18 bases left between them.